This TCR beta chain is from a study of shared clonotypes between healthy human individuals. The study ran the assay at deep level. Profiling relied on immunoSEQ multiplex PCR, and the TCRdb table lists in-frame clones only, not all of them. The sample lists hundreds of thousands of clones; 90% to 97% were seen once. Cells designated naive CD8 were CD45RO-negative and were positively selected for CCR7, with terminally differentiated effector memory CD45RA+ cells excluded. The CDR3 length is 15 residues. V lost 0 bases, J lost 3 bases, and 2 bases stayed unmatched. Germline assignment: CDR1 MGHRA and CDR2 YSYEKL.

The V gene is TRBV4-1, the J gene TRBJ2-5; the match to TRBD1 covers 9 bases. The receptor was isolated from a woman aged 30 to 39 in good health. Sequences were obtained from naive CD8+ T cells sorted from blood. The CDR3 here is CASSQEWDREETQYF. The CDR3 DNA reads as TGCGCCAGCAGCCAAGAATGGGACAGGGAAGAGACCCAGTACTTC.